This T cell receptor (beta chain) is from a study of regulatory T cells in long-lasting Graves disease (dated by TCRdb to about 2021). With respect to the entire study: Patients with newly diagnosed Graves' disease had been on antithyroid drugs for under 3 months. Persistent Graves' disease patients were compared with newly diagnosed Graves' disease patients by peripheral blood TCR sequencing and RNA sequencing. The study was registered as a clinical trial and conducted in China. TCR sequencing covered some 13 persistent and around 20 newly diagnosed Graves' disease patients, around 35 samples in total.

This clonotype was seen a few times. Its specific antigen is unknown. Base qualities are not provided; no much larger clone lies one nucleotide away. From its cysteine to its phenylalanine, the CDR3 spans 13 amino acids. Just the 39-base CDR3 DNA is kept, in frame starting at base 1. According to the germline V gene (reference sequence), CDR1 reads LNHDA and CDR2 reads SQIVND. V is clipped by 3 bases and J by 8 bases, and the sequence between their germline boundaries is 10 bases long. Library creation used multiplex PCR. TCRdb names Illumina HiSeq 4000 as the instrument used. To build TCR beta libraries, CDR3 regions were amplified by Arm-PCR using iRepertoire HTBI primers. Before sequencing, the PCR products underwent gel purification. The paper's data handling went like this. A total of fewer than 70 TRBV and 14 TRBJ segments were identified across samples and were used for gene usage analysis of CDR3 amino acid clonotypes. COPE and FqMerger were used to merge filtered high-quality paired reads into contigs. BLAST was used to align contigs to the IMGT TRBV, TRBD and TRBJ reference genes, and CDR3 was defined following IMGT. Clonotypes above 0.1% frequency were classified as highly expanded clones. Shannon entropy served as the measure of repertoire diversity, while the Gini coefficient captured V-J evenness. Public clonotypes were defined as clonotypes shared by more than one individual. The public reads were run again by TCRdb, first through fastp at Q25 and then through MiXCR, and only productive beta chains were kept. Duplicate CDR3 protein sequences are folded into a single record with the most common DNA and genes. The authors' filters were not applied to this entry. Present in this sample are approximately 230,000 distinct CDR3 sequences, approximately 16% of which were seen just once. Around 21% of the sample is taken by the ten largest.

Study-level results and caveats: TRBV28, TRBJ1-2 and TRBJ2-5 were preferentially used in persistent disease, while TRBV20-1 and TRBJ2-1 were favored in newly diagnosed disease. Persistent Graves' disease patients showed lower TCR Shannon entropy and fewer highly expanded clones than newly diagnosed patients, suggesting clonal expansion. More public clonotypes were shared among persistent patients (2,741) than among newly diagnosed patients (roughly 1,000). Peripheral blood alone was examined, since thyroid tissue, which constituted the primary lesion, could not be accessed. Only the TCR beta chain was sequenced and analyzed. As a limitation, the authors acknowledged that the small sample size may reduce accuracy.

The sample's time point, from its label and the paper: newly diagnosed GD, antithyroid drugs for less than 3 months. For both TCR sequencing and RNA sequencing, RNA was extracted from PBMCs using TRIzol. The diagnosis of Graves' disease was made according to American Thyroid Association guidelines. Recruitment of patients was carried out at an endocrinology department in Xi'an, China. From each patient, roughly 9 milliliters of peripheral blood was collected into an EDTA anticoagulant tube. Ficoll Paque Plus density gradient separation was used to isolate PBMCs, and no further T cell sorting was done. RNA quality was checked with an Agilent 2100 Bioanalyzer and agarose gel, and concentration with a NanoDrop 2000.

This sequence originates from a female donor with Graves disease. In this chain, TRBV19 is recombined with TRBJ1-4; a tentative D call is TRBD1 (5 bases match). Sequenced material: peripheral blood mononuclear cells (PBMCs), taken at new diagnosis, from a patient treated with antithyroid drugs. The DNA is TGTGCCAGTAGTATCCAGGGCACCGAAAAACTGTTTTTT. Protein translation: CASSIQGTEKLFF.